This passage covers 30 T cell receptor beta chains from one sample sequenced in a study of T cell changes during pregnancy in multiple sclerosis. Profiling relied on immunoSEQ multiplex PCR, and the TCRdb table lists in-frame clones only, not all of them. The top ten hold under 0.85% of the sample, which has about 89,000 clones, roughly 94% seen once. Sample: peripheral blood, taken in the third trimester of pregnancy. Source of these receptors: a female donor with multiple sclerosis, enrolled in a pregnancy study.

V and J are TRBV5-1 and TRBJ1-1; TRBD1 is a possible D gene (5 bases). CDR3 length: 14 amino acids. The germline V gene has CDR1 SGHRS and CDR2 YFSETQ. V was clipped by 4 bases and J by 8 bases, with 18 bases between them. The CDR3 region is CASSQTATREEAFF. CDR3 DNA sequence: TGCGCCAGCAGCCAGACAGCGACAAGAGAGGAAGCTTTCTTT.

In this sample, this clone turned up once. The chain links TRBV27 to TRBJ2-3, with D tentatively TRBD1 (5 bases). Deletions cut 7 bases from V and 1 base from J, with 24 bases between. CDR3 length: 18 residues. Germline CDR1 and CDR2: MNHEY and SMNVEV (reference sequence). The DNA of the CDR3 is TGTGCCAGCATTCTCAAGGGGTGGAGACGATTTCGCACAGATACGCAGTATTTT. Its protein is CASILKGWRRFRTDTQYF.

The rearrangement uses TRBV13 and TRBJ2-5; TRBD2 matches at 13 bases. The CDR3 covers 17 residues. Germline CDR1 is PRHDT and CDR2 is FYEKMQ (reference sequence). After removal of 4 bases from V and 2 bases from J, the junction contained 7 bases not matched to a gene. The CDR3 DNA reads TGTGCCAGCAGCTCCGGACTAGCGGGAGCCCTGCAAGAGACCCAGTACTTC. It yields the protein CASSSGLAGALQETQYF.

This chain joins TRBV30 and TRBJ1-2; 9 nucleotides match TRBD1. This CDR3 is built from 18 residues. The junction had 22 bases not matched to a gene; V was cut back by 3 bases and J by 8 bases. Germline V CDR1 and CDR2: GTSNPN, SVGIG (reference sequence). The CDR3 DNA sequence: TGTGCCTGGAGCTCACACTTCTTAGGACAGGGGATCTTTAGAGGCTACACCTTC. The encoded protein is CAWSSHFLGQGIFRGYTF.

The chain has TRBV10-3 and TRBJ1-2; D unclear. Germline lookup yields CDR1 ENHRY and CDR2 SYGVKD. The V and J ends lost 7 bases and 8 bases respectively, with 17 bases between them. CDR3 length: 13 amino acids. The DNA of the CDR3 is TGTGCCATCAATTCCCCTCAGGAGCGGGGCTACACCTTC. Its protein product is CAINSPQERGYTF.

The CDR3 loop is CSGTGPTKQYF. DNA of the CDR3: TGCAGTGGGACAGGACCTACGAAGCAGTACTTC. The chain uses TRBV20-1 and TRBJ2-7; 7 nucleotides align to TRBD1. The germline CDR1 and CDR2 sequences are DFQATT and SNEGSKA (reference sequence). The J segment lost 8 bases and the V segment lost 7 bases, leaving 8 bases of the junction unmatched. The CDR3 is 11 residues long.

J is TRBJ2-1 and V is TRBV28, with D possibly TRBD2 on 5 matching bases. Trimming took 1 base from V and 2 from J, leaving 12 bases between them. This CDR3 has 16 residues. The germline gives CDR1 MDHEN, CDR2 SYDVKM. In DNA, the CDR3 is TGTGCCAGCAGTTTATTGTCGGGAAGGGCCTACAATGAGCAGTTCTTC. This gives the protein CASSLLSGRAYNEQFF. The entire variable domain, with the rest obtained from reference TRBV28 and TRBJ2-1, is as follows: DVKVTQSSRYLVKRTGEKVFLECVQDMDHENMFWYRQDPGLGLRLIYFSYDVKMKEKGDIPEGYSVSREKKERFSLILESASTNQTSMYLCASSLLSGRAYNEQFFGPGTRLTVL.

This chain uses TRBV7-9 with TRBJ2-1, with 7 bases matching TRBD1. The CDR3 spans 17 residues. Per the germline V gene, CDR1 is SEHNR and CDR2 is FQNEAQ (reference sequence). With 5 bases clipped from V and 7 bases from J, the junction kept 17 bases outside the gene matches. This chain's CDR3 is CASSSLRTGIFSNEQFF. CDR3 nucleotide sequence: TGTGCCAGCAGCAGTCTTCGGACAGGTATCTTTTCTAATGAGCAGTTCTTC. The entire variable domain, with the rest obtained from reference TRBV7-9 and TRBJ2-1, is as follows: DTGVSQNPRHKITKRGQNVTFRCDPISEHNRLYWYRQTLGQGPEFLTYFQNEAQLEKSRLLSDRFSAERPKGSFSTLEIQRTEQGDSAMYLCASSSLRTGIFSNEQFFGPGTRLTVL.

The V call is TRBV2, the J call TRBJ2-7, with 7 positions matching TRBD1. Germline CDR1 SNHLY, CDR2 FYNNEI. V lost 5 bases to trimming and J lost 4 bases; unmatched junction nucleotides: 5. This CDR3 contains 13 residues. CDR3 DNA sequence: TGTGCCAGCAGTCGGGACAGATGGTACGAGCAGTACTTC. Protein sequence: CASSRDRWYEQYF.

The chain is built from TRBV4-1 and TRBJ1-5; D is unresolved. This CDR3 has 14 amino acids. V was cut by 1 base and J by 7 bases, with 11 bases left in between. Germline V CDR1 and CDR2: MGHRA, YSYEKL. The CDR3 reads CASSQVGTSQPQHF. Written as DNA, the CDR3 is TGCGCCAGCAGCCAAGTGGGCACTTCCCAGCCCCAGCATTTT.

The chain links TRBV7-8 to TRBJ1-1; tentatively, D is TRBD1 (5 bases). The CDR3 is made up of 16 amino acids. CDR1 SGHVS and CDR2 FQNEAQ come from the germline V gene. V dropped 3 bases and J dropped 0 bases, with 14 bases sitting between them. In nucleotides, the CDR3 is TGTGCCAGCAGCTTGATAGGGGTTCACATGAACACTGAAGCTTTCTTT. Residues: CASSLIGVHMNTEAFF.

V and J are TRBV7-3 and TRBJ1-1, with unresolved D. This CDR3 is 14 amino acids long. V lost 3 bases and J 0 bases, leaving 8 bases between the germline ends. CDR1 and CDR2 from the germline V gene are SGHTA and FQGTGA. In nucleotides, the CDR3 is TGTGCCAGCAGCTTCAGAAAGATGAACACTGAAGCTTTCTTT. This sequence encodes CASSFRKMNTEAFF. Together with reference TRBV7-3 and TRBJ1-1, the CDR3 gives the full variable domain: GAGVSQTPSNKVTEKGKYVELRCDPISGHTALYWYRQSLGQGPEFLIYFQGTGAADDSGLPNDRFFAVRPEGSVSTLKIQRTERGDSAVYLCASSFRKMNTEAFFGQGTRLTVV.

This CDR3 is CASSLDDRGVSTDTQYF. The CDR3 DNA reads as TGCGCCAGCAGCTTGGATGACAGGGGGGTTTCCACAGATACGCAGTATTTT. This chain uses TRBV5-1 with TRBJ2-3, with 9 nucleotides matching TRBD1. Germline CDR1 SGHRS, CDR2 YFSETQ. J gave up 2 bases and V 0 bases, and 7 bases lay outside the gene matches. CDR3 length equals 17 residues. The whole variable domain, filled in from reference TRBV5-1 and TRBJ2-3, reads KAGVTQTPRYLIKTRGQQVTLSCSPISGHRSVSWYQQTPGQGLQFLFEYFSETQRNKGNFPGRFSGRQFSNSRSEMNVSTLELGDSALYLCASSLDDRGVSTDTQYFGPGTRLTVL.

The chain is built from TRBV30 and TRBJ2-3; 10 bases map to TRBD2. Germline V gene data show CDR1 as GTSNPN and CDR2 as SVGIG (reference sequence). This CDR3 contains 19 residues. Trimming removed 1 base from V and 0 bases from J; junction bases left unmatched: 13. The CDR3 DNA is TGTGCCTGGAGTGGAGTAGCGGGAGGTCCGATTTTTAGCACAGATACGCAGTATTTT. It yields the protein CAWSGVAGGPIFSTDTQYF.

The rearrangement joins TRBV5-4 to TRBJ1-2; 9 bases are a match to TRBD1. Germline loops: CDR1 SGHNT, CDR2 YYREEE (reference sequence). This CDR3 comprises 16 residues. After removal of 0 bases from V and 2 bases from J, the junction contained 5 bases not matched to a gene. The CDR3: CASSLAGDRGNYGYTF. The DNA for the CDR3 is TGTGCCAGCAGCTTGGCCGGTGACAGGGGGAACTATGGCTACACCTTC.

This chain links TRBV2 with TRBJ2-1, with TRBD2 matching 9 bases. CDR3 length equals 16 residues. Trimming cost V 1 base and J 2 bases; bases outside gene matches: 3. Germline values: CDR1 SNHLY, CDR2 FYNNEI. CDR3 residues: CASSEGASGTYNEQFF. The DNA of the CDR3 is TGTGCCAGCAGTGAAGGCGCTAGCGGGACCTACAATGAGCAGTTCTTC. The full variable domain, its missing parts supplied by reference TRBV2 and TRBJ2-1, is EPEVTQTPSHQVTQMGQEVILRCVPISNHLYFYWYRQILGQKVEFLVSFYNNEISEKSEIFDDQFSVERPDGSNFTLKIRSTKLEDSAMYFCASSEGASGTYNEQFFGPGTRLTVL.

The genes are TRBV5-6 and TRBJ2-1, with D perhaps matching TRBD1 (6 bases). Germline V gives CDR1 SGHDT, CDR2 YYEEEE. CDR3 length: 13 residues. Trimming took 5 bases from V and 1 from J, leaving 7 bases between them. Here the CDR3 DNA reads TGTGCCAGCAGGCAGGGGTCCTACAATGAGCAGTTCTTC. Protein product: CASRQGSYNEQFF.

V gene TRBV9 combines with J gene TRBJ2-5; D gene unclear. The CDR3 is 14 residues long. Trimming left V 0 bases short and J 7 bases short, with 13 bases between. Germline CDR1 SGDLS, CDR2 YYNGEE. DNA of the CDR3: TGTGCCAGCAGCGTAGATGAGGAGTCACGGACCCAGTACTTC. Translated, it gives CASSVDEESRTQYF.

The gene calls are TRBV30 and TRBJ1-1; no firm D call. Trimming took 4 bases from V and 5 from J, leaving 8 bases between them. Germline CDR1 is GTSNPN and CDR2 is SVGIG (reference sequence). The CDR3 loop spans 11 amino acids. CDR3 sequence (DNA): TGTGCCTGGACCCGGGTAACTGAAGCTTTCTTT. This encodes CAWTRVTEAFF.

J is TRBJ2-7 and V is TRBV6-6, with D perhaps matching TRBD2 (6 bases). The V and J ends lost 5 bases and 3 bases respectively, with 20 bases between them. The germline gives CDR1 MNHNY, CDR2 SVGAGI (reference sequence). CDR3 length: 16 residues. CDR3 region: CASSARRRGRYYEQYF. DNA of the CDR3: TGTGCCAGCAGTGCCCGTCGGCGAGGGAGGTACTACGAGCAGTACTTC.

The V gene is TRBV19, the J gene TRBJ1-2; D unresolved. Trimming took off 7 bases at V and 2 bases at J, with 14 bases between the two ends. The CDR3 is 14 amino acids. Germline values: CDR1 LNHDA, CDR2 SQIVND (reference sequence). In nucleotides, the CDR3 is TGTGCCAGTAATGCGGGTCCGGGCAACTATGGCTACACCTTC. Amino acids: CASNAGPGNYGYTF.

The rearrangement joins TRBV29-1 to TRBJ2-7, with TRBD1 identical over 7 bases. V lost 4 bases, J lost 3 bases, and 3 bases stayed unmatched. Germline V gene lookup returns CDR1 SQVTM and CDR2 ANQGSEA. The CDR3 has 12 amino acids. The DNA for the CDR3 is TGCAGCGTTGTCTCAGGGGGCTACGAGCAGTACTTC. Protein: CSVVSGGYEQYF.

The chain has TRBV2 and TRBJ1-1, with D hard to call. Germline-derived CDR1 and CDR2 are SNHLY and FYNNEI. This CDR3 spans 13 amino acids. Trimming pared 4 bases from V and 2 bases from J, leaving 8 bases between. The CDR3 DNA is TGTGCCAGCAGTGTTGCGCCCAACACTGAAGCTTTCTTT. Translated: CASSVAPNTEAFF.

This CDR3 is CASSHYRDSEGYTF. The CDR3 DNA is TGCGCCAGCAGCCATTACCGGGACAGCGAAGGCTACACCTTC. The chain uses TRBV4-1 and TRBJ1-2; 7 bases align to TRBD1. The trim removed 3 bases at V and 8 bases at J, leaving 9 bases unmatched. Per germline, CDR1 MGHRA and CDR2 YSYEKL. This CDR3 has 14 amino acids.

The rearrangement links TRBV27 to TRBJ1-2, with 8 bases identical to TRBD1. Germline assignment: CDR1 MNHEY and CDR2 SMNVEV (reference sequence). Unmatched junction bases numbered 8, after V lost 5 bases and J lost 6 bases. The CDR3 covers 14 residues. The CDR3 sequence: CASSPGQGEDGYTF. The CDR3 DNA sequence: TGTGCCAGCAGTCCCGGACAGGGCGAAGATGGCTACACCTTC.

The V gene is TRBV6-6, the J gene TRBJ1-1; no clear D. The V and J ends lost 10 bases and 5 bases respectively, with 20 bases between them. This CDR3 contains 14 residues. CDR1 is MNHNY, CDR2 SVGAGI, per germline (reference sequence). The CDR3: CATKLVEGGTEAFF. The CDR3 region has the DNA TGTGCCACCAAATTAGTGGAGGGAGGGACTGAAGCTTTCTTT.

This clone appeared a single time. DNA of the CDR3: TGTGCCAGCAGCCTATTCTATCCGGGATCTAACTATGGCTACACCTTC. Translating gives CASSLFYPGSNYGYTF. The chain has TRBV5-8 and TRBJ1-2; no definite D call. The CDR3 length is 16 residues. The germline gives CDR1 SGHTS, CDR2 YDEGEE. V lost 4 bases and J lost 0, with 16 bases in between.

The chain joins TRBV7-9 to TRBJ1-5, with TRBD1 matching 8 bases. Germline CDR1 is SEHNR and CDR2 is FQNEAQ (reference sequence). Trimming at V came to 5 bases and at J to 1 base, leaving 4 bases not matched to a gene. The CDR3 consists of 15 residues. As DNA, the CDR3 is TGTGCCAGCAGCATTTACAGGGGGAGCAATCAGCCCCAGCATTTT. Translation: CASSIYRGSNQPQHF.

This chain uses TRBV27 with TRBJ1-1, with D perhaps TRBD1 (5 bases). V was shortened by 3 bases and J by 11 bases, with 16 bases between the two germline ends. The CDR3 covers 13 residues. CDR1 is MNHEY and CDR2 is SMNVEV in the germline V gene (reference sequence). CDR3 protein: CASSLGQALRAFF. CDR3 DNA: TGTGCCAGCAGTTTGGGGCAGGCCTTAAGGGCTTTCTTT.

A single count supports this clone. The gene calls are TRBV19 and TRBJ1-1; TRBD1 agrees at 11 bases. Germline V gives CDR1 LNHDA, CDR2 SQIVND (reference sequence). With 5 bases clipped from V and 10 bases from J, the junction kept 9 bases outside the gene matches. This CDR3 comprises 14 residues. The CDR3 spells CASSSDRGREGAFF. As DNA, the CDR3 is TGTGCCAGTAGTTCGGACAGGGGGCGGGAAGGAGCTTTCTTT.